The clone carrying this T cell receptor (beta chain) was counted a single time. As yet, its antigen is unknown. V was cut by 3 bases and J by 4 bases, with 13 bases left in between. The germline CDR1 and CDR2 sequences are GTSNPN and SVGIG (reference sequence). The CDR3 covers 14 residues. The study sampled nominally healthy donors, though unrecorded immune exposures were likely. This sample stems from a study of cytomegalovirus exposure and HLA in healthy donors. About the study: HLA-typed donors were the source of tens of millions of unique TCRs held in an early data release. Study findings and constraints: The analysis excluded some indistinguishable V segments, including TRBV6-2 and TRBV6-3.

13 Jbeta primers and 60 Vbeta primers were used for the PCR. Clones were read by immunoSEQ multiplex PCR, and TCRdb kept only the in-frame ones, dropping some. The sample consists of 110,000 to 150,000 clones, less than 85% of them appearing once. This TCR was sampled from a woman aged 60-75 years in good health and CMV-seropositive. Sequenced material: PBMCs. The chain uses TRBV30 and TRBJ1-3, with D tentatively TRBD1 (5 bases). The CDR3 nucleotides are TGTGCCTGGAGCCGGGACTCGTGGGGAAACACCATATATTTT. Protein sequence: CAWSRDSWGNTIYF. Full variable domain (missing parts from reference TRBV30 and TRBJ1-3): SQTIHQWPATLVQPVGSPLSLECTVEGTSNPNLYWYRQAAGRGLQLLFYSVGIGQISSEVPQNLSASRPQDRQFILSSKKLLLSDSGFYLCAWSRDSWGNTIYFGEGSWLTVV.